The following is a TCR beta chain sequence with its context. Its antigen is currently unknown. This entry comes from a study of T-cell memory formation after mild COVID-19. Whole-study context: TCR clusters mostly belonged to single donors.

Study-wide points: CD4/CD8 balance characterized clones contracting day 15 to 85, and CD4+ skew characterized later expanders. Whether second-wave clones peaking at day 37 were SARS-CoV-2 specific went unconfirmed.

One entry per CDR3 protein results from TCRdb running MiXCR on the 5' RACE reads. The repertoire consists of a few hundred thousand distinct CDR3 sequences, with under 25% occurring once and the leading ten covering around 13%. The CDR3 covers 14 residues. Unmatched junction bases numbered 11, after V lost 7 bases and J lost 6 bases. V and J are TRBV12-3 or TRBV12-4 and TRBJ2-5; 7 bases are shared with TRBD1. This clonotype was obtained from an adult woman who had mild COVID-19 (a few samples of this study predate the infection). Cell type and time point are not known. Sequenced: PBMCs or a T cell subset sorted from them (not recorded which). In DNA, the CDR3 is TGTGCCAGCACCATAACCGGGACAGAAAAGACCCAGTACTTC. Translating it yields CASTITGTEKTQYF.